Sequencing of this T cell receptor (beta chain) was carried out in a study of shared clonotypes between healthy human individuals. Study-wide background: Three CD4 naive, three CD4 memory, two CD8 naive and one CD8 memory plate were used per donor. General study findings and limits: Despite large depth, sorted-subset datasets appeared incompletely sequenced.

All of the donors resided in Nashville, Tennessee, and each was a Caucasian adult. Germline-derived CDR1 and CDR2 are DFQATT and SNEGSKA (reference sequence). V shed 6 bases and J shed 6 bases, with 8 bases lying between them. The CDR3 is 10 amino acids. This clone was recorded only once. The antigen is not known. Splitting of each subset's genomic DNA was done evenly across several immunoSEQ plates. Here immunoSEQ multiplex PCR was the method, and the copy in TCRdb shows in-frame clones only, minus some. The table includes 2,500,000 or so clones, 90% to 95% detected once. The chain is built from TRBV20-1 and TRBJ1-1; D gene uncertain. Sequencing used naive CD4+ T cells from PBMCs. Subset described: CD45RA+ positively selected. The source is a man between 18 and 29 years old in good health. Some clones in this sample may be carry-over from other donors' samples. The CDR3 region is CSAPPAEAFF. The CDR3 DNA reads as TGCAGTGCCCCACCCGCTGAAGCTTTCTTT.